This T cell receptor (beta chain) is from a study of blood T cells in healthy people across ages. The authors ran a second PCR of roughly 6 to 12 cycles using a sample-barcoded 5' primer and a J-beta primer mix. Every cDNA was tagged by a template-switch adaptor with 12 random nucleotides. TCRdb recomputed calls from the 5' RACE reads with MiXCR, one row per CDR3 protein. The sample includes about 1 million distinct CDR3 sequences, more than 35% of them seen just once. Per sample, a minimum of 7 million PBMCs were isolated. The CDR3 runs 15 residues. The trim removed 6 bases at V and 5 bases at J, leaving 13 bases unmatched. Looked up from germline, CDR1 is DFQATT and CDR2 is SNEGSKA (reference sequence).

The chain links TRBV20-1 to TRBJ2-3, with 8 positions matching TRBD2. This receptor was obtained from a woman aged 55-75 years in good health. The sample was blood. The CDR3 sequence is CSAQGGREARDTQYF. The CDR3 DNA follows: TGCAGTGCCCAGGGAGGGCGGGAGGCACGAGATACGCAGTATTTT.